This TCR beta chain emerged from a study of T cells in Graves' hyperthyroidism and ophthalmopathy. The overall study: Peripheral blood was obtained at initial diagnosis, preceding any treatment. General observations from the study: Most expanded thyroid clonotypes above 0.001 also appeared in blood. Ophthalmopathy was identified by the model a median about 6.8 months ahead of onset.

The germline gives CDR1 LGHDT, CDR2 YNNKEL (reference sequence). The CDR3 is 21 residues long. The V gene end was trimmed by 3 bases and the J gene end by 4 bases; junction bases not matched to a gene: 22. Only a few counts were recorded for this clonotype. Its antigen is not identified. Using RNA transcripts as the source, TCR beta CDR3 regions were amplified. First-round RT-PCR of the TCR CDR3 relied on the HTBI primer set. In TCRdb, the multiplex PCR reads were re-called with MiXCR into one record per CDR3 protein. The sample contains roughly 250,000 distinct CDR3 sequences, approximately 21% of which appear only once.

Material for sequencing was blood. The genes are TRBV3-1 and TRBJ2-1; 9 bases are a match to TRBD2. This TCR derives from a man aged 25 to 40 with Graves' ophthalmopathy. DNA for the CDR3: TGTGCCAGCAGCCACAAAGTCCTCGGGCATGGCGGGAGGGCCGGGTACAATGAGCAGTTCTTC. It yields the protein CASSHKVLGHGGRAGYNEQFF.